The 17 T cell receptor beta chains below were found in one sample sequenced in a study of T cell repertoires in cytomegalovirus infection. TCRdb re-called the reads with MiXCR, one entry per CDR3 protein. The sample yields approximately 150,000 distinct CDR3 sequences, about 20% seen once. Their antigen targets remain unknown. The input for sequencing was CD8+ T cells from cultured PBMCs, taken from culture after CMV antigen stimulation. The receptor source for this set is a human donor in good health (CMV status not recorded). Some clones in this sample may be carry-over from other donors' samples.

This clonotype was seen just once. The chain joins TRBV7-9 to TRBJ2-7; D gene uncertain. The V end lost 5 bases, the J end lost 6 bases, and 14 bases lay between the germline ends. CDR1 and CDR2 (germline): SEHNR, FQNEAQ (reference sequence). This CDR3 is 13 amino acids long. The CDR3 DNA sequence: TGTGCCAGCAGCCCCCCTCCTAGAGGCGAGCAGTACTTC. Its protein product is CASSPPPRGEQYF.

This clonotype was seen more than once but under ten times. The chain carries TRBV7-6 and TRBJ1-1; no clear D gene. The CDR3 runs to 16 residues. Germline CDR1 reads SGHVS; CDR2 reads FNYEAQ. The ends were cut back, 5 bases at V and 1 base at J, with 17 bases in the middle. The CDR3 DNA is TGTGCCAGCAGCCCGGGTCGGGGAGAAAGGAACACTGAAGCTTTCTTT. It specifies CASSPGRGERNTEAFF. The full variable domain, with the rest looked up from reference TRBV7-6 and TRBJ1-1, is GAGVSQSPRYKVTKRGQDVALRCDPISGHVSLYWYRQALGQGPEFLTYFNYEAQQDKSGLPNDRFSAERPEGSISTLTIQRTEQRDSAMYRCASSPGRGERNTEAFFGQGTRLTVV.

This clonotype has at least ten counts. V is TRBV28 and J is TRBJ2-7, with 8 bases lining up with TRBD1. Germline CDR1 MDHEN, CDR2 SYDVKM. The CDR3 loop spans 16 amino acids. V shed 6 bases, J shed 7 bases, and the junction held 17 bases outside the gene matches. CDR3 loop: CASRHDRGGVLWEQYF. For the CDR3, the DNA is TGTGCCAGCAGACATGACAGGGGCGGCGTACTTTGGGAGCAGTACTTC. The full variable domain, with the rest looked up from reference TRBV28 and TRBJ2-7, is DVKVTQSSRYLVKRTGEKVFLECVQDMDHENMFWYRQDPGLGLRLIYFSYDVKMKEKGDIPEGYSVSREKKERFSLILESASTNQTSMYLCASRHDRGGVLWEQYFGPGTRLTVT.

This clonotype was seen only a few times. The chain employs TRBV7-6 and TRBJ1-1, with 12 nucleotides matching TRBD1. There are 13 residues in the CDR3. Germline V gene sequence: CDR1 SGHVS, CDR2 FNYEAQ. V was clipped by 6 bases and J by 14 bases; unmatched bases: 10. The CDR3 loop is CASRRDRGPLFFF. CDR3 DNA sequence: TGTGCCAGCAGGCGGGACAGGGGGCCGTTGTTCTTCTTT.

The chain employs TRBV7-2 and TRBJ1-5, with TRBD1 matching over 7 bases. Per germline, CDR1 SGHTA and CDR2 FQGNSA. The CDR3 contains 16 residues. Trimming at V came to 4 bases and at J to 6 bases, leaving 12 bases not matched to a gene. DNA of the CDR3: TGTGCCAGCAGCTCTTTGACGAACAGGGGCTTTCAGCCCCAGCATTTT. It codes for CASSSLTNRGFQPQHF.

The rearrangement links TRBV4-1 to TRBJ1-4, with a possible D match to TRBD1 (5 bases). CDR3 length equals 16 residues. Germline-derived CDR1 and CDR2 are MGHRA and YSYEKL. Trimming cost V 4 bases and J 0 bases, with 12 bases left between them. Here the CDR3 DNA reads TGCGCCAGCAGCCCCGTCCAGGGAGCAACTAATGAAAAACTGTTTTTT. As protein: CASSPVQGATNEKLFF.

This clonotype was seen a handful of times. The rearrangement links TRBV6-2 or TRBV6-3 to TRBJ1-6, with no clear D. This CDR3 has 13 residues. V was cut by 5 bases and J by 7 bases, with 9 bases left in between. CDR1 and CDR2 from the germline V gene are MNHEY and SVGEGT. CDR3 sequence: CASSLRSNSPLHF. The CDR3 DNA is TGTGCCAGCAGTCTCCGCTCAAATTCACCCCTCCACTTT.

This clonotype was detected only a few times. This chain uses TRBV15 with TRBJ2-4; 8 bases fit TRBD1. The germline V gene encodes CDR1 LNHNV and CDR2 YYDKDF (reference sequence). The CDR3 is 17 amino acids. V lost 0 bases and J lost 4; bases outside the gene matches: 8. CDR3 region: CATSRDGSRGPKNIQYF. For the CDR3, the DNA is TGTGCCACCAGCAGAGATGGTAGCAGGGGGCCAAAAAACATTCAGTACTTC.

This clonotype was detected only a few times. V is TRBV12-3 or TRBV12-4 and J is TRBJ1-6, with 9 bases aligning to TRBD1. After removal of 7 bases from V and 5 bases from J, the junction contained 3 bases not matched to a gene. This CDR3 has 14 residues. CDR3 sequence: CASKRTGDNSPLHF. The CDR3 bases are TGTGCCAGCAAGCGGACAGGGGATAATTCACCCCTCCACTTT.

J is TRBJ2-7 and V is TRBV12-3 or TRBV12-4, with D tentatively TRBD1 or TRBD2 (5 bases each). The CDR3 is 14 residues long. V was shortened by 7 bases and J by 5 bases, with 18 bases between the two germline ends. The CDR3 sequence: CASIGASSRHEQYF. The DNA for the CDR3 is TGTGCCAGCATCGGGGCCTCTTCTCGCCACGAGCAGTACTTC.

V gene TRBV5-1 combines with J gene TRBJ1-1; possibly TRBD1 for D (5 bases). Trimming took off 1 base at V and 6 bases at J, with 13 bases between the two ends. CDR3 size: 14 residues. Germline V lookup: CDR1 SGHRS, CDR2 YFSETQ. The CDR3, as DNA: TGCGCCAGCAGCTTGTGGGGCGAAAGACCTGAAGCTTTCTTT. This sequence encodes CASSLWGERPEAFF.

The V and J genes are TRBV19 and TRBJ1-2; a possible D gene is TRBD1 (5 bases). The CDR3 contains 15 residues. Germline assignment: CDR1 LNHDA and CDR2 SQIVND (reference sequence). V dropped 5 bases and J dropped 8 bases, with 21 bases sitting between them. As DNA, the CDR3 is TGTGCCAGTAGTTCAGACAGAGGCAAGCTTGGCGGCTACACCTTC. This codes for CASSSDRGKLGGYTF.

The chain links TRBV6-1 to TRBJ1-2, with 10 nucleotides matching TRBD1. The V gene's germline CDR1 is MNHNS and CDR2 SASEGT. V was pared by 6 bases and J by 8 bases, with 24 bases of the junction left unmatched. This CDR3 is 19 amino acids long. The CDR3 loop reads CASSPRGSGTGVLLGGYTF. CDR3 coding DNA: TGTGCCAGCAGCCCACGGGGGTCCGGGACAGGGGTTTTATTGGGAGGCTACACCTTC.

This chain links TRBV13 with TRBJ2-1; D is perhaps TRBD1 (5 bases). Germline V lookup: CDR1 PRHDT, CDR2 FYEKMQ (reference sequence). V dropped 4 bases and J dropped 8 bases, with 15 bases sitting between them. There are 14 residues in the CDR3. CDR3 in DNA: TGTGCCAGCAGCTCCCCGGCAGGGAAGGATGAGCAGTTCTTC. Amino acid sequence: CASSSPAGKDEQFF.

This clonotype was counted between two and nine times. V gene TRBV19 combines with J gene TRBJ1-5; a possible D gene is TRBD1 (5 bases). Trimming removed 10 bases from V and 0 bases from J, with 16 bases in between. CDR1 is LNHDA and CDR2 is SQIVND in the germline V gene (reference sequence). The CDR3 is 15 residues long. The CDR3 sequence is CATDLGDYSNQPQHF. CDR3 nucleotides: TGTGCCACGGACCTGGGGGATTATAGCAATCAGCCCCAGCATTTT.

This clonotype has just a few counts. The chain employs TRBV12-3 or TRBV12-4 and TRBJ1-1; D unclear. Trimming removed 4 bases at V and 6 bases at J, with 6 bases between. The CDR3 has 11 residues. The CDR3 region has the DNA TGTGCCAGCAGTTGGACCCCTGAAGCTTTCTTT. Its protein is CASSWTPEAFF.

The sample holds a few counts of this clonotype. The J gene is TRBJ1-1, the V gene TRBV2; maybe TRBD1 (5 bases). The ends were cut back, 2 bases at V and 4 bases at J, with 8 bases in the middle. This CDR3 is built from 13 residues. Germline CDR1 reads SNHLY; CDR2 reads FYNNEI. Written as DNA, the CDR3 is TGTGCCAGCAGTGAATATGGGGGCACTGAAGCTTTCTTT. It is translated as CASSEYGGTEAFF.